Here is one T cell receptor (beta chain) with its context. This entry comes from a study of cytomegalovirus exposure and HLA in healthy donors. The PCR used 60 Vbeta and 13 Jbeta primers. The method was immunoSEQ multiplex PCR; TCRdb's version includes in-frame clones alone and lacks a portion of them. The data contain under 200,000 clones, 79% of them singletons. Sequencing was carried out using PBMCs. This sequence originates from a man aged 35-49 years in good health and CMV-seronegative.

CDR3 sequence reads: CASSRPTGGQNTGELFF. The CDR3 DNA reads as TGTGCCAGCAGCCGTCCGACAGGGGGCCAGAACACCGGGGAGCTGTTTTTT. This chain connects TRBV11-3 to TRBJ2-2; TRBD1 matches 10 bases. Trimming removed 5 bases from V and 1 base from J; junction bases left unmatched: 7. Germline V gene data show CDR1 as SGHNT and CDR2 as YENEEA. This CDR3 comprises 17 residues.